This T cell receptor beta chain was recorded in a study of read filtering for tumor transcriptome and immune sequencing. About the research overall: Whole-transcriptome libraries were prepared after DNase treatment.

With regard to this clonotype: What it recognizes is unknown.

Every patient had bone marrow sampled while the disease was active. This library used approximately 390 ng RNA and molecular barcoded adaptors spanning alpha/delta and beta/gamma chains. TCRdb itself ran the reads through MiXCR, one entry per CDR3 protein. The sample carries 100,000 to 150,000 distinct CDR3 sequences, 10% to 15% recorded once. Study-wide results and caveats: Compared with RNA-seq, IR-seq gave much higher clonotype depth and reliability.

Germline V gives CDR1 SGHAT, CDR2 FQNNGV. J was trimmed by 5 bases and V by 7 bases; bases with no gene match: 12. CDR3 size: 16 residues. The sample comprised a population of CD138-negative cells sorted from bone marrow. This chain links TRBV11-2 with TRBJ2-3; TRBD2 matches at 10 bases. This sequence was found in a donor over 35 with multiple myeloma. CDR3 amino acids: CASTQSAGGSVDTQYF. For the CDR3, the DNA is TGTGCCAGCACCCAGTCAGCGGGGGGGTCGGTAGATACGCAGTATTTT.